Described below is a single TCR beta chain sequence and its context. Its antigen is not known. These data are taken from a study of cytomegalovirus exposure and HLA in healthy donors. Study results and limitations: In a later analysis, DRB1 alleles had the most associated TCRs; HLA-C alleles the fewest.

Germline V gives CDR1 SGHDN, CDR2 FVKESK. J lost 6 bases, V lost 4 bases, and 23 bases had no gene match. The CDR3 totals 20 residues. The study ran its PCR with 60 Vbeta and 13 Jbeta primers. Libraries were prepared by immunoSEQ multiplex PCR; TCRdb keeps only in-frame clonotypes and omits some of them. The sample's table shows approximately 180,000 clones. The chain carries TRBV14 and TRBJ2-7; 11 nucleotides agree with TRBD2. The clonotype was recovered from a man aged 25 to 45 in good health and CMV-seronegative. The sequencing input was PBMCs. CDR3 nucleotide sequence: TGTGCCAGCAGCCTCACCACCTACCGACTAGCGGGGACCCTTGAAGCCGAGCAGTACTTC. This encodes CASSLTTYRLAGTLEAEQYF. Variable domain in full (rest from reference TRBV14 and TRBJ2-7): EAGVTQFPSHSVIEKGQTVTLRCDPISGHDNLYWYRRVMGKEIKFLLHFVKESKQDESGMPNNRFLAERTGGTYSTLKVQPAELEDSGVYFCASSLTTYRLAGTLEAEQYFGPGTRLTVT.